The rows below give T cell receptor beta chains drawn from one sample of a study of cytotoxic CD8 clonotypes in ibrutinib-treated CLL. Generated by immunoSEQ multiplex PCR, the TCRdb table keeps only in-frame clones and is missing some. The sample holds fewer than 55,000 clones, about 50% seen once. Sequenced here: PBMCs, sampled after 24 months of ibrutinib treatment. These receptors all come from a human donor with chronic lymphocytic leukemia. The CDR3 runs from the conserved cysteine through the conserved F or W. D genes are given only for firm matches. Size is omitted from some rows. Given values are once, few, many or a class for expanded clones.

13	-	TRBV6-6	TRBJ2-3	-	CASIAMGGDTQYF	TGTGCCAGTATAGCTATGGGGGGAGATACGCAGTATTTT
13	-	TRBV2	TRBJ1-2	few	CASSVLGRGGYTF	TGTGCCAGCAGTGTTTTGGGCAGGGGTGGCTACACCTTC
12	-	TRBV7-9	TRBJ1-1	-	CASSLMNTEAFF	TGTGCCAGCAGCTTAATGAACACTGAAGCTTTCTTT
15	TRBD1	TRBV4-2	TRBJ2-2	few	CASSLRGQDTGELFF	TGTGCCAGCAGTCTCAGGGGGCAGGACACCGGGGAGCTGTTTTTT
14	-	TRBV2	TRBJ1-5	few	CASSERARNQPQHF	TGTGCCAGCAGTGAAAGGGCAAGGAATCAGCCCCAGCATTTT
12	-	TRBV2	TRBJ1-2	-	CASSISQGSDTF	TGTGCCAGCAGTATTTCCCAAGGGTCGGACACCTTC
15	-	TRBV5-1	TRBJ2-1	-	CASSPEGGQYNEQFF	TGCGCCAGCAGCCCTGAGGGGGGCCAGTACAATGAGCAGTTCTTC
13	TRBD1	TRBV9	TRBJ1-2	once	CASSILYRGGYTF	TGTGCCAGCAGCATACTGTACAGGGGTGGCTACACCTTC
14	-	TRBV6-6	TRBJ1-6	-	CASSPGLGNSPLHF	TGTGCCAGCAGTCCAGGGTTGGGTAATTCACCCCTCCACTTT
14	TRBD2	TRBV9	TRBJ2-1	once	CASSRLAGVDEQFF	TGTGCCAGCAGTCGGCTAGCGGGGGTCGATGAGCAGTTCTTC
15	TRBD1	TRBV5-4	TRBJ1-2	-	CASSPRGQSLYGYTF	TGTGCCAGCAGCCCCAGGGGGCAGTCACTCTATGGCTACACCTTC
15	-	TRBV14	TRBJ1-6	-	CASSQYQGSGSPLHF	TGTGCCAGCAGCCAATACCAGGGGAGCGGATCACCCCTCCACTTT
13	-	TRBV6-5	TRBJ1-2	-	CASSGSVDYGYTF	TGTGCCAGCAGTGGCTCAGTGGACTATGGCTACACCTTC
17	TRBD1	TRBV23-1	TRBJ2-7	-	CASSQDPDRGWSYEQYF	TGCGCCAGCAGTCAAGATCCTGACAGGGGTTGGTCCTACGAGCAGTACTTC
15	-	TRBV6-5	TRBJ1-6	few	CASSFNRDRDSPLHF	TGTGCCAGCAGTTTCAACAGGGATAGGGATTCACCCCTCCACTTT